This T cell receptor beta chain was recovered during a study of cytomegalovirus exposure and HLA in healthy donors. The PCR had 60 Vbeta and 13 Jbeta primers. Data came from immunoSEQ multiplex PCR; TCRdb stores just in-frame clones and leaves some out. The sample includes nearly 200,000 clones, more than 75% of them seen just once. Overall study findings and caveats: Previously analyzed data showed that most TCR beta V segments were productive at a frequency of about 87% or about 30%.

To note about this clone: The antigen is unknown.

The receptor's source is a man aged 25-40 years in good health and CMV-seronegative. The sample consisted of PBMCs.

The CDR3: CASSSRQAGGTEAFF. The CDR3 DNA reads as TGTGCCAGCAGCTCAAGACAGGCGGGGGGGACTGAAGCTTTCTTT. This chain links TRBV5-8 with TRBJ1-1; D perhaps matches TRBD1 (6 bases). Trimming pared 3 bases from V and 5 bases from J, leaving 17 bases between. The CDR3 length is 15 residues. Looked up from germline, CDR1 is SGHTS and CDR2 is YDEGEE. Full variable domain (rest looked up from reference TRBV5-8 and TRBJ1-1): EAGVTQSPTHLIKTRGQQATLRCSPISGHTSVYWYQQALGLGLQFLLWYDEGEERNRGNFPPRFSGRQFPNYSSELNVNALELEDSALYLCASSSRQAGGTEAFFGQGTRLTVV.